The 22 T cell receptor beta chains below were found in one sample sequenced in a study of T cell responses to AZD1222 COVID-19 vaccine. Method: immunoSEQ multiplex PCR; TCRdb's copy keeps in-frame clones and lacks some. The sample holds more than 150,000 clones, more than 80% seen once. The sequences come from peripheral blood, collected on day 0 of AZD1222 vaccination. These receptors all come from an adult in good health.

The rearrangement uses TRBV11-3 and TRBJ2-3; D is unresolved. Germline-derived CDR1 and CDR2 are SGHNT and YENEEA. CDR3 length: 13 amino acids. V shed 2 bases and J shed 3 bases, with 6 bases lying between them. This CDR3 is CASSLYGTDTQYF. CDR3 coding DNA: TGTGCCAGCAGCTTATACGGAACAGATACGCAGTATTTT.

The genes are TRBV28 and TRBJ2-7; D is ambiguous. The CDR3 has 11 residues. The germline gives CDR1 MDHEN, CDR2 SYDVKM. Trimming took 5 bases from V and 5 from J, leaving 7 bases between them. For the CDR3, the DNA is TGTGCCAGCAGTCTGGGCCACGAGCAGTACTTC. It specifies CASSLGHEQYF. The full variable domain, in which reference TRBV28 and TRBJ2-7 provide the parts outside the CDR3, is DVKVTQSSRYLVKRTGEKVFLECVQDMDHENMFWYRQDPGLGLRLIYFSYDVKMKEKGDIPEGYSVSREKKERFSLILESASTNQTSMYLCASSLGHEQYFGPGTRLTVT.

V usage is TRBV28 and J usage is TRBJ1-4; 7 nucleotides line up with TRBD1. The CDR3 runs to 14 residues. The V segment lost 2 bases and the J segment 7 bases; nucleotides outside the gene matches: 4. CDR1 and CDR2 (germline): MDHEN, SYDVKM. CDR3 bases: TGTGCCAGCAGTTTAAGACAGGGTCCTGAAAAACTGTTTTTT. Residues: CASSLRQGPEKLFF.

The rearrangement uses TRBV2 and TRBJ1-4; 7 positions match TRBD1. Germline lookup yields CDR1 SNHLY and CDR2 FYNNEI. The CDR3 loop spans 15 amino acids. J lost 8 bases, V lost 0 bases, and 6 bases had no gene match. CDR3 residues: CASSEAGRGVEKLFF. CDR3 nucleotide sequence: TGTGCCAGCAGTGAAGCGGGCAGGGGGGTCGAAAAACTGTTTTTT. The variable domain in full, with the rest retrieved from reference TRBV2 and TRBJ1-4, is EPEVTQTPSHQVTQMGQEVILRCVPISNHLYFYWYRQILGQKVEFLVSFYNNEISEKSEIFDDQFSVERPDGSNFTLKIRSTKLEDSAMYFCASSEAGRGVEKLFFGSGTQLSVL.

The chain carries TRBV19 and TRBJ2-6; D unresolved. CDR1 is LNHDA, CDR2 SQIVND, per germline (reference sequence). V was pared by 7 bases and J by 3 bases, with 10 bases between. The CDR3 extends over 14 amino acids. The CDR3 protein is CASTPVVGANVLTF. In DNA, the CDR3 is TGTGCCAGTACCCCCGTGGTTGGGGCCAACGTCCTGACTTTC.

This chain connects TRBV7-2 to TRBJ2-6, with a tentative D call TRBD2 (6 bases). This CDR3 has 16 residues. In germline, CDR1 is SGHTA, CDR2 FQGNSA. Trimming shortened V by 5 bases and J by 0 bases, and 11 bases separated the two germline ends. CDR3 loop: CASSGQTSSGANVLTF. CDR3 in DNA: TGTGCCAGCAGCGGGCAGACTAGCTCTGGGGCCAACGTCCTGACTTTC. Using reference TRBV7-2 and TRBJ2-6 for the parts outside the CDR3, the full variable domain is GAGVSQSPSNKVTEKGKDVELRCDPISGHTALYWYRQSLGQGLEFLIYFQGNSAPDKSGLPSDRFSAERTGGSVSTLTIQRTQQEDSAVYLCASSGQTSSGANVLTFGAGSRLTVL.

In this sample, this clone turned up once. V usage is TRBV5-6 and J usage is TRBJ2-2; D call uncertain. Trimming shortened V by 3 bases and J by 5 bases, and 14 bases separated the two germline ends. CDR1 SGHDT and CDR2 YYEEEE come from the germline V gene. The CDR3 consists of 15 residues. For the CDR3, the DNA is TGTGCCAGCAGCTCCCCCCGAGTAGGAACCGGGGAGCTGTTTTTT. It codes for CASSSPRVGTGELFF. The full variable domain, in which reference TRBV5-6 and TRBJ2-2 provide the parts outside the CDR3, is DAGVTQSPTHLIKTRGQQVTLRCSPKSGHDTVSWYQQALGQGPQFIFQYYEEEERQRGNFPDRFSGHQFPNYSSELNVNALLLGDSALYLCASSSPRVGTGELFFGEGSRLTVL.

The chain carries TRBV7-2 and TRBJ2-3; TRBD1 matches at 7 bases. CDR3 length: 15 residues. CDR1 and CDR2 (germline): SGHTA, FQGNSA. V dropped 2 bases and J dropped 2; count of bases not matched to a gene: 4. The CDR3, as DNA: TGTGCCAGCAGCTTACCCGGGACAGTCACAGATACGCAGTATTTT. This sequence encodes CASSLPGTVTDTQYF.

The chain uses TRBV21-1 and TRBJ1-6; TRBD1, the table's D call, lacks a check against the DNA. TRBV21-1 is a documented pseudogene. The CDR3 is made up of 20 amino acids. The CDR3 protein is CASSKGLLKGQGTYNSPLHF. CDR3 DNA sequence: TGTGCCAGCAGCAAAGGGCTTTTAAAGGGACAGGGAACATATAATTCACCCCTCCACTTT.

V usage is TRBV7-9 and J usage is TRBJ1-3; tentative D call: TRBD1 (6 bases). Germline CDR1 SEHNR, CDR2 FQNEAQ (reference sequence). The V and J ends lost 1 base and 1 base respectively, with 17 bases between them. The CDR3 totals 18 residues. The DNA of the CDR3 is TGTGCCAGCAGCTTAGAAGGGGGACGGCCAGTTTCTGGAAACACCATATATTTT. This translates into CASSLEGGRPVSGNTIYF. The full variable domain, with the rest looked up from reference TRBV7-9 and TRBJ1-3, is DTGVSQNPRHKITKRGQNVTFRCDPISEHNRLYWYRQTLGQGPEFLTYFQNEAQLEKSRLLSDRFSAERPKGSFSTLEIQRTEQGDSAMYLCASSLEGGRPVSGNTIYFGEGSWLTVV.

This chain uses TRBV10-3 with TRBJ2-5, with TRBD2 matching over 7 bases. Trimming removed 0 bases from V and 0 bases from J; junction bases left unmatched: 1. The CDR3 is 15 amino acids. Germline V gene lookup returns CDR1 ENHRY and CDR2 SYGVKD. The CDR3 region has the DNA TGTGCCATCAGTGAGTCGGGGGGGAACCAAGAGACCCAGTACTTC. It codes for CAISESGGNQETQYF.

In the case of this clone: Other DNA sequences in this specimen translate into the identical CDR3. The CDR3 DNA follows: TGTGCCAGCAGCCCCGGGCAGGGCCGCTACACCTTC. Amino acids: CASSPGQGRYTF. The J gene is TRBJ1-2, the V gene TRBV6-5, with a tentative D call TRBD1 (5 bases). CDR1 MNHEY and CDR2 SVGAGI come from the germline V gene. This CDR3 spans 12 amino acids. V dropped 6 bases and J dropped 9 bases, with 14 bases sitting between them.

The CDR3 DNA sequence: TGTGCCAGCTCACCACTGATCCCCACCAATGGAAACACCATATATTTT. Protein: CASSPLIPTNGNTIYF. The rearrangement links TRBV18 to TRBJ1-3, with D unresolved. The CDR3 has 16 residues. The germline V and J ends were trimmed by 1 base and 3 bases, with 13 bases remaining between them. Germline V gene lookup returns CDR1 KGHSH and CDR2 LQKENI. Full variable domain (remainder filled in from reference TRBV18 and TRBJ1-3): NAGVMQNPRHLVRRRGQEARLRCSPMKGHSHVYWYRQLPEEGLKFMVYLQKENIIDESGMPKERFSAEFPKEGPSILRIQQVVRGDSAAYFCASSPLIPTNGNTIYFGEGSWLTVV.

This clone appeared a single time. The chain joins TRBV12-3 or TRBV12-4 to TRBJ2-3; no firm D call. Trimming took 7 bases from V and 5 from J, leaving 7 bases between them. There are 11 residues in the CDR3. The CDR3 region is CASKSVDTQYF. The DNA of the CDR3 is TGTGCCAGCAAATCCGTAGATACGCAGTATTTT.

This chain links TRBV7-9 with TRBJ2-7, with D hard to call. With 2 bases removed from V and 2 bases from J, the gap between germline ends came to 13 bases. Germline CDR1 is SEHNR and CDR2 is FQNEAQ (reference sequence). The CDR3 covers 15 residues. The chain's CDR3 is CASSLIGTATYEQYF. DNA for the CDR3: TGTGCCAGCAGCTTAATTGGAACGGCCACCTACGAGCAGTACTTC. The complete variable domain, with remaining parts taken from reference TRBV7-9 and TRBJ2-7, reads DTGVSQNPRHKITKRGQNVTFRCDPISEHNRLYWYRQTLGQGPEFLTYFQNEAQLEKSRLLSDRFSAERPKGSFSTLEIQRTEQGDSAMYLCASSLIGTATYEQYFGPGTRLTVT.

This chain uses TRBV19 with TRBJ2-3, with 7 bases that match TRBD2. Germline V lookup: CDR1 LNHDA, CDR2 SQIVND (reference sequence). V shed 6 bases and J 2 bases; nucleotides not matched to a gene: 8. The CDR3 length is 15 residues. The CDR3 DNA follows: TGTGCCAGTAGACGGGGGAGGGCCCTCACAGATACGCAGTATTTT. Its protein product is CASRRGRALTDTQYF.

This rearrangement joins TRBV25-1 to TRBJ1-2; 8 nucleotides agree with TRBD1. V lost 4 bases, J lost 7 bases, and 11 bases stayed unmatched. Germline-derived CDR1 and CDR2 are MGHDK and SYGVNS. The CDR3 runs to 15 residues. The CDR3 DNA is TGTGCCAGCAGTGCCGGGACAGGTCCGAGCGGTGGCTACACCTTC. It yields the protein CASSAGTGPSGGYTF.

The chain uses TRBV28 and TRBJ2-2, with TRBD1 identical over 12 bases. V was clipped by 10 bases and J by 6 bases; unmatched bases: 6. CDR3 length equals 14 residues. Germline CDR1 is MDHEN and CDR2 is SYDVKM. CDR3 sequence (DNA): TGTGCCACCTGCGGGACAGGGGGCCCCGGGGAGCTGTTTTTT. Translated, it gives CATCGTGGPGELFF.

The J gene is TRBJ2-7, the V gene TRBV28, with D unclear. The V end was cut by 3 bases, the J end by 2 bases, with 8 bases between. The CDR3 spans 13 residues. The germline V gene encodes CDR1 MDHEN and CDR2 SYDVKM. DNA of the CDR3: TGTGCCAGCAGTTTCTCCCAGACCTACGAGCAGTACTTC. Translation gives CASSFSQTYEQYF.

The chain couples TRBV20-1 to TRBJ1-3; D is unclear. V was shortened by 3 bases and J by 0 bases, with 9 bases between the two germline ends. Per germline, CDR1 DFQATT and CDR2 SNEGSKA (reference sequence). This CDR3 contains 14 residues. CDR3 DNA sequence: TGCAGTGCTAGTCACACGGACTCTGGAAACACCATATATTTT. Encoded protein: CSASHTDSGNTIYF.

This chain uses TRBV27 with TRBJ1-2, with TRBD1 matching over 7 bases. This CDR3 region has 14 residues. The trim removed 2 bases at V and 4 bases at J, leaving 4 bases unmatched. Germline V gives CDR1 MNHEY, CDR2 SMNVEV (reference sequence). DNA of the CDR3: TGTGCCAGCAGTTTAGGACAGGACCCCTATGGCTACACCTTC. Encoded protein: CASSLGQDPYGYTF.

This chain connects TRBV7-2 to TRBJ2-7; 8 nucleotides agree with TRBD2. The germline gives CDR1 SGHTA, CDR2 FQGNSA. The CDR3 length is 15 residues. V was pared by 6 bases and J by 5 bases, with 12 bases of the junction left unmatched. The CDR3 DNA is TGTGCCAGCAGACAATATTATGGCGGGGGGAACGAGCAGTACTTC. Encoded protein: CASRQYYGGGNEQYF.